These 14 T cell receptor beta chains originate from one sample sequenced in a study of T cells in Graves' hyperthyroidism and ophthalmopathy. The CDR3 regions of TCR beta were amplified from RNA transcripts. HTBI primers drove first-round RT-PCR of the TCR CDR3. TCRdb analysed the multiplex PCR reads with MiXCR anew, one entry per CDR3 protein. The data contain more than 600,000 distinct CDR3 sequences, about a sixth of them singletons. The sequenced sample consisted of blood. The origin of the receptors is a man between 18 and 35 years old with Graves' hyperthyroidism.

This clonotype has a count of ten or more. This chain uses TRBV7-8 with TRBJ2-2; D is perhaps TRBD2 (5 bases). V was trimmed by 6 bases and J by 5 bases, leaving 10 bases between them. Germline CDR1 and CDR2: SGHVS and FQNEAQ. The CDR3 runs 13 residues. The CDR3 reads CASSRTLTGELFF. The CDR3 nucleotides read TGTGCCAGCAGTCGGACTTTAACCGGGGAGCTGTTTTTT.

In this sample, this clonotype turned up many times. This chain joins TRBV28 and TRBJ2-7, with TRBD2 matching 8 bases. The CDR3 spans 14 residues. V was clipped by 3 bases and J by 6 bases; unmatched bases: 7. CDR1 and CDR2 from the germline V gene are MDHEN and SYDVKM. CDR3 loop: CASSFYGRAVEQYF. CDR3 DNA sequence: TGTGCCAGCAGTTTTTACGGGAGGGCGGTCGAGCAGTACTTC.

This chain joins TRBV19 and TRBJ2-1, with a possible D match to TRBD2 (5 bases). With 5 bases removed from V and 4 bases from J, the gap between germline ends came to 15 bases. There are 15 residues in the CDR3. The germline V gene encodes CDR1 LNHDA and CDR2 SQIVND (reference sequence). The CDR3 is CASSAREMEYNEQFF. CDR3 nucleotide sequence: TGTGCCAGTAGTGCGAGGGAAATGGAATACAATGAGCAGTTCTTC.

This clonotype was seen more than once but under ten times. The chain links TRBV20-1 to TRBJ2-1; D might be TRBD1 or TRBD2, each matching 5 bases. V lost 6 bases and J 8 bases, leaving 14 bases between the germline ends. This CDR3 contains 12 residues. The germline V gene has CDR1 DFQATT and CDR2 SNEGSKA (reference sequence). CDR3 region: CSADMRGDEQFF. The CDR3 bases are TGCAGTGCCGACATGAGGGGAGATGAGCAGTTCTTC.

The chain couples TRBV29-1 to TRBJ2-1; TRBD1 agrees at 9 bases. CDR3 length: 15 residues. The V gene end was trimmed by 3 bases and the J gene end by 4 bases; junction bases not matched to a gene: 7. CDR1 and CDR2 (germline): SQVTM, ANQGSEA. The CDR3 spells CSVEDGTGSYNEQFF. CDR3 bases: TGCAGCGTTGAGGATGGGACAGGGTCGTACAATGAGCAGTTCTTC.

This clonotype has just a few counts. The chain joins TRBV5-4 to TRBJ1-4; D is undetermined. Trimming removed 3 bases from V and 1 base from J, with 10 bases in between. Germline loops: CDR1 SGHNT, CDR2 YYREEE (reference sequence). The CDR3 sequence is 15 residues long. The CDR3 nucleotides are TGTGCCAGCAGCTCGGCGACGGGAACTAATGAAAAACTGTTTTTT. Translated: CASSSATGTNEKLFF. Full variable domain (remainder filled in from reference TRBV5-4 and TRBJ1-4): ETGVTQSPTHLIKTRGQQVTLRCSSQSGHNTVSWYQQALGQGPQFIFQYYREEENGRGNFPPRFSGLQFPNYSSELNVNALELDDSALYLCASSSATGTNEKLFFGSGTQLSVL.

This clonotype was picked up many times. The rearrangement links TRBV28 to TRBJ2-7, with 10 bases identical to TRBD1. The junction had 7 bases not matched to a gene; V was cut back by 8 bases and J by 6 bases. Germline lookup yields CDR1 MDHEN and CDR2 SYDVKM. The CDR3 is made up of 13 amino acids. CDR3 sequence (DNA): TGTGCCAGCGTCCGGGACAGGGGTGGCGAGCAGTACTTC. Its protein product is CASVRDRGGEQYF.

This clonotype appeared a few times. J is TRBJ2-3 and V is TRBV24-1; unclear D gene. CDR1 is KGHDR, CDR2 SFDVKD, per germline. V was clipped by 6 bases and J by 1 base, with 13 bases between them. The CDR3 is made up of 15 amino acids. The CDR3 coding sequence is TGTGCCACCAGTCCCGGCGGTAGGGGCACAGATACGCAGTATTTT. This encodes CATSPGGRGTDTQYF.

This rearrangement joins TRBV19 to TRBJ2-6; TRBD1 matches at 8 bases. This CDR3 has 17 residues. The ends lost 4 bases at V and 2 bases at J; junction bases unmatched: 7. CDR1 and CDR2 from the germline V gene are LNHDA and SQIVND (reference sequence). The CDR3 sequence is CASSTGQGIAGANVLTF. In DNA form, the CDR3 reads TGTGCCAGTAGTACCGGACAGGGTATAGCTGGGGCCAACGTCCTGACTTTC.

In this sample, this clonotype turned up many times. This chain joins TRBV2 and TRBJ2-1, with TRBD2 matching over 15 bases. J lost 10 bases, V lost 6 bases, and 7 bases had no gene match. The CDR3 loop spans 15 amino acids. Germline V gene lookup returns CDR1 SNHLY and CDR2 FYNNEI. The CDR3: CASRSGLAGGPEQFF. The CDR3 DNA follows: TGTGCCAGCAGATCCGGACTAGCGGGAGGGCCCGAGCAGTTCTTC.

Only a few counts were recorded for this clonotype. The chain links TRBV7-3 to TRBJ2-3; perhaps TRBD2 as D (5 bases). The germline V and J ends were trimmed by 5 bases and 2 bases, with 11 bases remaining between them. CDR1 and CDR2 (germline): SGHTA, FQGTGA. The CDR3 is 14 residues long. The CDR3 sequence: CASSQTSYTDTQYF. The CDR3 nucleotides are TGTGCCAGCAGCCAAACTAGTTACACAGATACGCAGTATTTT.

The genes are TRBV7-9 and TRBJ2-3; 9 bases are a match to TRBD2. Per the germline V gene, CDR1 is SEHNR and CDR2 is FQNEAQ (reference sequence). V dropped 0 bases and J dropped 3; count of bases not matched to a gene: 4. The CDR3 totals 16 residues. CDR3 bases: TGTGCCAGCAGCTTAGCTGGTAGCGGGGGAACAGATACGCAGTATTTT. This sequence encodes CASSLAGSGGTDTQYF. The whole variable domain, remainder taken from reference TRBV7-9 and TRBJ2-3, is DTGVSQNPRHKITKRGQNVTFRCDPISEHNRLYWYRQTLGQGPEFLTYFQNEAQLEKSRLLSDRFSAERPKGSFSTLEIQRTEQGDSAMYLCASSLAGSGGTDTQYFGPGTRLTVL.

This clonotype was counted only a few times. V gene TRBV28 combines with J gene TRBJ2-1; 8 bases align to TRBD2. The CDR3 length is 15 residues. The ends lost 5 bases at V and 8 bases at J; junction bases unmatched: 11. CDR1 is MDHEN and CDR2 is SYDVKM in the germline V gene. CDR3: CASSPRGGAVDEQFF. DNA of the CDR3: TGTGCCAGCAGTCCCCGGGGGGGGGCCGTCGATGAGCAGTTCTTC.

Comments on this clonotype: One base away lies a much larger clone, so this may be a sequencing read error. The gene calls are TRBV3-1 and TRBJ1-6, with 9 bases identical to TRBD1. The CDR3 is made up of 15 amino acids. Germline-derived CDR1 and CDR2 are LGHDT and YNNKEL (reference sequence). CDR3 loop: CASSPWDRDHSSLHF. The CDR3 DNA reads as TGTGCCAGCAGCCCTTGGGACAGGGATCATTCATCCCTCCACTTT.